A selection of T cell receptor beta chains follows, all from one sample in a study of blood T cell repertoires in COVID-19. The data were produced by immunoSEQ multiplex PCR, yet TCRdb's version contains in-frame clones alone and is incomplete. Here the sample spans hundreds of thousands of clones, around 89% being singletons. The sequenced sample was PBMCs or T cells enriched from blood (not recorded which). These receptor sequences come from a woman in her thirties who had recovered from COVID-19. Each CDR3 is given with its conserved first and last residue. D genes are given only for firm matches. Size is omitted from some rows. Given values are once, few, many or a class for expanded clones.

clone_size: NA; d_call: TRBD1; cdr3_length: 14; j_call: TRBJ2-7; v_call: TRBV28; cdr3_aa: CASRTGGPSYEQYF; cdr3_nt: TGTGCCAGCAGAACAGGGGGCCCGTCCTACGAGCAGTACTTC
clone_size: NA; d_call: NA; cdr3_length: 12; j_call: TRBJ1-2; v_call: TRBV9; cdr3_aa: CASSVQGSGYTF; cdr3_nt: TGTGCCAGCAGCGTCCAGGGTAGCGGCTACACCTTC
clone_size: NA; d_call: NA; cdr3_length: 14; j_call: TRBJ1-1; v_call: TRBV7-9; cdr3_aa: CASSLAQREAEAFF; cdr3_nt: TGTGCCAGCAGCTTAGCGCAGAGGGAGGCTGAAGCTTTCTTT
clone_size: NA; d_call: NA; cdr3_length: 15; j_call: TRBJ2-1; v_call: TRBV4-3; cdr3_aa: CASSHQTASTDEQFF; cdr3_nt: TGCGCCAGCAGCCACCAAACCGCTAGCACCGATGAGCAGTTCTTC
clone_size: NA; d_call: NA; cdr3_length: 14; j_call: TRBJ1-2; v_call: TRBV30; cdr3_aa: CAWSAGARWDGYTF; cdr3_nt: TGTGCCTGGAGCGCGGGGGCGCGTTGGGATGGCTACACCTTC
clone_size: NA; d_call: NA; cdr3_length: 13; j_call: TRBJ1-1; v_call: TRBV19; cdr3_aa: CASRFGANTEAFF; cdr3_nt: TGTGCCAGTCGCTTTGGAGCGAACACTGAAGCTTTCTTT
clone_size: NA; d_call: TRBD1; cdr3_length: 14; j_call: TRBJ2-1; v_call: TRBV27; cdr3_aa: CASSLDRGYNEQFF; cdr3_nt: TGTGCCAGCAGTTTAGACAGGGGGTACAATGAGCAGTTCTTC
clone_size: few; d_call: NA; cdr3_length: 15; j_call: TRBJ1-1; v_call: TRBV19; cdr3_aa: CASSRGGAGNTEAFF; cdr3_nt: TGTGCCAGTAGTCGCGGAGGGGCGGGGAACACTGAAGCTTTCTTT
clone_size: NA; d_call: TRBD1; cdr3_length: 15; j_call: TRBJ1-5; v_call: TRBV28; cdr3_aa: CASSLGTGDRQPQHF; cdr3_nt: TGTGCCAGCAGTTTAGGGACAGGTGATCGTCAGCCCCAGCATTTT
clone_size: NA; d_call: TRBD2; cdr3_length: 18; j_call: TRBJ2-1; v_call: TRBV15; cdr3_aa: CATSRSDPGLAGWNEQFF; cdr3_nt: TGTGCCACCAGCAGATCCGACCCCGGACTAGCGGGCTGGAATGAGCAGTTCTTC
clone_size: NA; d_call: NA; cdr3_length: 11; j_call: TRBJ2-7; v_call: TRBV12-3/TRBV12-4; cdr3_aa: CASSSSGIRYF; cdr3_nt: TGTGCCAGCAGTTCCTCCGGGATTAGGTACTTC
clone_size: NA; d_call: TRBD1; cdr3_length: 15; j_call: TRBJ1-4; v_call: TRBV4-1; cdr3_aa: CASSQPGQGREKLFF; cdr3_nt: TGCGCCAGCAGCCAACCGGGACAGGGACGAGAAAAACTGTTTTTT
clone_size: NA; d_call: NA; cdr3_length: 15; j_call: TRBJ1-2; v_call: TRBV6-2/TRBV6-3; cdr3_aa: CASSFPVGHPAGYTF; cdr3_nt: TGTGCCAGCAGTTTCCCCGTGGGCCACCCCGCTGGCTACACCTTC
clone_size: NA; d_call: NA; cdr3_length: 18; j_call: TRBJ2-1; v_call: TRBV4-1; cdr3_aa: CASSQALGWGSSYNEQFF; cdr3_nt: TGCGCCAGCAGCCAAGCACTTGGGTGGGGCAGCTCCTACAATGAGCAGTTCTTC
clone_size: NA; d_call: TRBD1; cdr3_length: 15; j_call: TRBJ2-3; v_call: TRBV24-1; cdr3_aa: CATSSGTGGLDTQYF; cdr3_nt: TGTGCCACCAGTTCTGGGACAGGGGGTTTAGATACGCAGTATTTT
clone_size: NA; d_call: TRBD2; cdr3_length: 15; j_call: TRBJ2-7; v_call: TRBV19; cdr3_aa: CASSKSGGRAYEQYF; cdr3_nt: TGTGCCAGTAGCAAATCTGGTGGGAGGGCCTACGAGCAGTACTTC
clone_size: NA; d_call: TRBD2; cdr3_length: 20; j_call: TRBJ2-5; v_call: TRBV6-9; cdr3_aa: CASSYSEPSGRYRVKETQYF; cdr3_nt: TGTGCCAGCAGTTATTCGGAGCCTAGCGGGAGGTATAGGGTGAAGGAGACCCAGTACTTC
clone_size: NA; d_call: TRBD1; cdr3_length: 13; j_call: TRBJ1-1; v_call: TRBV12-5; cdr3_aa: CASSTGGPTEAFF; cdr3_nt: TGTGCTAGTTCCACAGGGGGCCCGACTGAAGCTTTCTTT
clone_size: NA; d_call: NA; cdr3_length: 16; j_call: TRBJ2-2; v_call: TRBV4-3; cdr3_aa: CASSRDLSGNTGELFF; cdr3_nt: TGCGCCAGCAGCCGAGACCTGAGCGGGAACACCGGGGAGCTGTTTTTT
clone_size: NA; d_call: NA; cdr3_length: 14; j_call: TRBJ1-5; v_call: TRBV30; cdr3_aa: CAWSRVYSNQPQHF; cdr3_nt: TGTGCCTGGAGTCGAGTTTATAGCAATCAGCCCCAGCATTTT
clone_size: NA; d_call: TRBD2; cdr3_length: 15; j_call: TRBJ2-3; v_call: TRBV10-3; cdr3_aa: CAIMMAGGGTDTQYF; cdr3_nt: TGTGCCATCATGATGGCGGGAGGGGGCACAGATACGCAGTATTTT
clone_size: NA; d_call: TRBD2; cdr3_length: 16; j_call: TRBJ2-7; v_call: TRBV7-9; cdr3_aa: CASSLIETGGSYEQYF; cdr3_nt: TGTGCCAGCAGCTTAATTGAGACGGGAGGAAGCTACGAGCAGTACTTC
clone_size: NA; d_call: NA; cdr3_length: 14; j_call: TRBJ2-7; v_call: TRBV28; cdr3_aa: CASSLGGDTYEQYF; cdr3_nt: TGTGCCAGCAGTTTAGGGGGGGACACCTACGAGCAGTACTTC
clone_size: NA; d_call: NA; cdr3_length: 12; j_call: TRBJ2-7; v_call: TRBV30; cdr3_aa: CAWSALPYEQYF; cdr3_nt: TGTGCCTGGAGTGCCCTTCCCTACGAGCAGTACTTC
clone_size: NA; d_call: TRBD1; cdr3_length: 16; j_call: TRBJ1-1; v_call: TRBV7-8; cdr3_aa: CASSPRTGRVNTEAFF; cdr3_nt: TGTGCCAGCAGCCCCCGGACAGGGAGGGTGAACACTGAAGCTTTCTTT
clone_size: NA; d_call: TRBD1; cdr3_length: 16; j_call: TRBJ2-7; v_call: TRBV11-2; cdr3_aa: CASSRTQGAGKYEQYF; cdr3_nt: TGTGCCAGCAGTCGCACACAGGGGGCTGGGAAATACGAGCAGTACTTC
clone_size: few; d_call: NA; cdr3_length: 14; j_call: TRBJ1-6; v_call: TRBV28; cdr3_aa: CASRYRVVSSPLHF; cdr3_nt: TGTGCCAGCAGATACAGGGTCGTAAGTTCACCCCTCCACTTT
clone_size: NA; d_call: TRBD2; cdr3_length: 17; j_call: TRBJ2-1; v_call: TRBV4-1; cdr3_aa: CASSQDQTSGSYNEQFF; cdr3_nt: TGCGCCAGCAGCCAAGATCAGACTAGCGGGAGTTACAATGAGCAGTTCTTC
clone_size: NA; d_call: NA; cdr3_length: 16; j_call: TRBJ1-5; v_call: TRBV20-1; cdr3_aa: CSASQGRVLGNQPQHF; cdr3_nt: TGCAGTGCTAGTCAGGGTAGGGTATTGGGCAATCAGCCCCAGCATTTT
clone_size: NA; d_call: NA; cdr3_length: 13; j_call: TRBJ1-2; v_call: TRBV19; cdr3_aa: CASSVRGGYGYTF; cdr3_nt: TGTGCCAGTAGCGTTAGGGGCGGCTATGGCTACACCTTC
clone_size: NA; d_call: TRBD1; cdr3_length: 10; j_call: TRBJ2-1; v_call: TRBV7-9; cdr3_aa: CASQQGTQFF; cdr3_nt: TGTGCCAGCCAACAGGGGACGCAGTTCTTC
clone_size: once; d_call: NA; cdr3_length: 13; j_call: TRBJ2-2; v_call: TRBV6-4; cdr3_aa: CASRLEATGELFF; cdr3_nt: TGTGCCAGCCGACTAGAGGCGACCGGGGAGCTGTTTTTT
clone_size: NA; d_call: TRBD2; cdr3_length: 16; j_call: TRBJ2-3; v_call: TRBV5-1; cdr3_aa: CASSRTSGTRPDTQYF; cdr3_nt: TGCGCCAGCAGCAGGACTAGCGGGACCCGTCCAGATACGCAGTATTTT
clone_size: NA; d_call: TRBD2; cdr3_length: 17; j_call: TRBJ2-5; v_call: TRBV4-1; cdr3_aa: CASSPRRGSGSVETQYF; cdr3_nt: TGCGCCAGCAGCCCTCGTAGGGGTAGCGGGAGCGTGGAGACCCAGTACTTC
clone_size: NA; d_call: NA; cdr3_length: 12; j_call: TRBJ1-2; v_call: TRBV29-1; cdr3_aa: CSGGGGDYGYTF; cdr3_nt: TGCAGCGGTGGCGGGGGCGACTATGGCTACACCTTC
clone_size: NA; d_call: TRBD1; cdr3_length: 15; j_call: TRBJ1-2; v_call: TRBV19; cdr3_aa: CASRLWTGDDYGYTF; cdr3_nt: TGTGCCAGTAGGCTCTGGACAGGGGACGACTATGGCTACACCTTC
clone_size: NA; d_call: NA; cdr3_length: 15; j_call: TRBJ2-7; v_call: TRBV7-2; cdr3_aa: CASKEGGGSSYEQYF; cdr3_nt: TGTGCCAGCAAGGAGGGGGGGGGTAGCTCCTACGAGCAGTACTTC
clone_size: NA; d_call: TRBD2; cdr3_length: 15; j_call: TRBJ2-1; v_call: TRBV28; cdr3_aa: CASSFGRALTYEQFF; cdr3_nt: TGTGCCAGCAGTTTTGGGAGGGCCCTTACTTATGAGCAGTTCTTC
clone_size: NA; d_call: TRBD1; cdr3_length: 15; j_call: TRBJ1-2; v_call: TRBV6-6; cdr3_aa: CASSYSGTGSGDYTF; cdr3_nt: TGTGCCAGCAGTTACTCCGGGACAGGGAGCGGGGACTACACCTTC
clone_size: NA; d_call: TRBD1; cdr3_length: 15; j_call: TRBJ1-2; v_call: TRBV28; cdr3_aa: CASSLLGGTDSGYTF; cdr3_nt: TGTGCCAGCAGTTTATTGGGCGGGACAGATTCTGGCTACACCTTC
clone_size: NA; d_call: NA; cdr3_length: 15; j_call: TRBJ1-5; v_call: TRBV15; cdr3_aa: CATQKEGSRNQPQHF; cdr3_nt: TGTGCCACACAAAAGGAGGGCAGTCGCAATCAGCCCCAGCATTTT
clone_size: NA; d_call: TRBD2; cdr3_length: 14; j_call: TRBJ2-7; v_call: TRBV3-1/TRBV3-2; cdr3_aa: CASSQGGTNYEQYF; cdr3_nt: TGTGCCAGCAGCCAAGGGGGGACTAACTACGAGCAGTACTTC
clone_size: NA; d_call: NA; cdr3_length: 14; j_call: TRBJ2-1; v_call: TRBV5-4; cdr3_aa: CASSLIPGAHEQFF; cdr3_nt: TGTGCCAGCAGCTTGATACCGGGAGCCCATGAGCAGTTCTTC
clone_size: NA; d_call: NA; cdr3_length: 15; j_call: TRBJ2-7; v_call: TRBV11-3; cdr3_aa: CASSLDQTPGGKQYF; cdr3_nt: TGTGCCAGCAGCTTAGATCAAACCCCCGGGGGAAAGCAGTACTTC
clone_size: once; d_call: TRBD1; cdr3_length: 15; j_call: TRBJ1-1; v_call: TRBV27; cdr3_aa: CASRLFGQANTEAFF; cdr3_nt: TGTGCCAGCAGACTATTCGGACAGGCGAACACTGAAGCTTTCTTT